The entry below gives a single T cell receptor beta chain sequence along with its context. Clones were sequenced by immunoSEQ multiplex PCR, and TCRdb holds only the in-frame ones, with some missing. The sample comprises approximately 980,000 clones, roughly 72% of which are singletons, and roughly 1.5% rests with the top ten. This sample stems from a study of shared clonotypes between healthy human individuals. CD4+ cells were split into CD45RA+ naive and CD45RA-negative memory subsets. The sequencing input was memory CD4+ T cells sorted from blood. Subset of the sample: CD45RA-negative fraction. This TCR was recovered from a man younger than 35 in good health.

Here the CDR3 DNA reads TGTGCCAGCAGTCTCAGGACGGATGCTGGGTACGAGCAGTACTTC. It yields the protein CASSLRTDAGYEQYF. This chain joins TRBV28 and TRBJ2-7, with unresolved D. Trimming cost V 5 bases and J 4 bases, with 18 bases left between them. Germline V CDR1 and CDR2: MDHEN, SYDVKM. The CDR3 extends over 15 amino acids.